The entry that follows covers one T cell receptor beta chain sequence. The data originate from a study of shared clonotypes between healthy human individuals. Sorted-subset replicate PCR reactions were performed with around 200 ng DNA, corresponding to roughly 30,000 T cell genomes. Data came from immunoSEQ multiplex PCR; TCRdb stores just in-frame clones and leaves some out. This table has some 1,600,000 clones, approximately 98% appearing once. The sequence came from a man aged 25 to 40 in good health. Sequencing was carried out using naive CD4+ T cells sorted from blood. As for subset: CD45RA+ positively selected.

CDR3 amino acids: CASSSTQAGRSEQYF. The DNA for the CDR3 is TGTGCCAGCAGCTCAACCCAGGCAGGCAGATCCGAGCAGTACTTC. This chain links TRBV5-4 with TRBJ2-7; D not certain. Trimming shortened V by 3 bases and J by 6 bases, and 19 bases separated the two germline ends. CDR3 length: 15 amino acids. Germline CDR1 reads SGHNT; CDR2 reads YYREEE (reference sequence).